One sample yielded the 5 T cell receptor beta chains listed below, sequenced in a study of blood T cell repertoires in COVID-19. Profiled with immunoSEQ multiplex PCR; TCRdb holds only in-frame clones, not every one. The table shows tens of thousands of clones, with over 75% occurring only once. Source material: peripheral blood. These receptors all stem from a man aged 50-60 years with active COVID-19.

The V call is TRBV7-8, the J call TRBJ2-1, with D perhaps matching TRBD2 (5 bases). Trimming took off 2 bases at V and 1 base at J, with 15 bases between the two ends. Germline values: CDR1 SGHVS, CDR2 FQNEAQ. This CDR3 is 17 amino acids long. The CDR3 sequence: CASSLPLRLASYNEQFF. CDR3 DNA sequence: TGTGCCAGCAGCTTACCCCTCCGGCTAGCTTCCTACAATGAGCAGTTCTTC.

This chain uses TRBV19 with TRBJ2-7, with no clear D. The CDR3 sequence is 12 residues long. Germline CDR1 LNHDA, CDR2 SQIVND (reference sequence). V was pared by 7 bases and J by 1 base, with 8 bases between. CDR3 coding DNA: TGTGCCAGTATAACAGCTTCCTACGAGCAGTACTTC. Translating it yields CASITASYEQYF.

V is TRBV30 and J is TRBJ1-1, with D hard to call. Per the germline V gene, CDR1 is GTSNPN and CDR2 is SVGIG (reference sequence). The length of the CDR3 is 11 residues. V dropped 6 bases and J dropped 6 bases, with 11 bases sitting between them. CDR3 in DNA: TGTGCCTGTTTTGTTCCCGCTGAAGCTTTCTTT. The encoded protein is CACFVPAEAFF. The entire variable domain, with the rest obtained from reference TRBV30 and TRBJ1-1, is as follows: SQTIHQWPATLVQPVGSPLSLECTVEGTSNPNLYWYRQAAGRGLQLLFYSVGIGQISSEVPQNLSASRPQDRQFILSSKKLLLSDSGFYLCACFVPAEAFFGQGTRLTVV.

The rearrangement joins TRBV24-1 to TRBJ2-1; D is possibly TRBD1 (6 bases). The V gene lost 4 bases and the J gene lost 4 bases, with 22 bases spanning the gap. Germline V gene data show CDR1 as KGHDR and CDR2 as SFDVKD. The CDR3 loop spans 18 amino acids. The DNA for the CDR3 is TGTGCCACCAGTGACCCTACAGGGCCGGAAGGGTTTTACAATGAGCAGTTCTTC. Protein: CATSDPTGPEGFYNEQFF.

The rearrangement links TRBV30 to TRBJ1-2; D call uncertain. The ends were cut back, 1 base at V and 4 bases at J, with 10 bases in the middle. The germline CDR1 and CDR2 sequences are GTSNPN and SVGIG (reference sequence). CDR3 size: 13 residues. CDR3: CAWSGAFGYGYTF. The CDR3 bases are TGTGCCTGGAGTGGAGCCTTTGGCTATGGCTACACCTTC.